This TCR beta chain was identified in a study of early T cells in non-severe SARS-CoV-2 infection. This clonotype has at least ten counts. Researchers attached unique molecular identifiers to individual cDNA molecules. TCRdb redid the calling of the 5' RACE reads with MiXCR, one entry per CDR3 protein. The table has just under 65,000 distinct CDR3 sequences, 11% seen once; the top ten hold just under 3%. This material consisted of whole blood, taken at baseline. The receptor was derived from an adult who was a healthcare worker with PCR-confirmed SARS-CoV-2 infection or an uninfected control (not recorded which).

The CDR3 coding sequence is TGCAGTGCTAGTGCGGGGGGGACTGGCTACACCTTC. Translating gives CSASAGGTGYTF. The chain links TRBV20-1 to TRBJ1-2, with a weak D call TRBD1 (5 bases). This CDR3 has 12 residues. Germline V gene lookup returns CDR1 DFQATT and CDR2 SNEGSKA (reference sequence). Trimming stripped 3 bases from V and 7 bases from J, with 12 bases between.